This T cell receptor (beta chain) came from a study of T cell clonotyping in hematopoietic cell transplantation. TCRdb's table, derived via immunoSEQ multiplex PCR, lists solely in-frame clones and lacks some. The sample holds over a thousand clones, 60% to 75% seen once. As concerns this clone: Its antigen is unidentified.

Samples: about 28 days before transplant, then days 30, 100 and 180 after. CDR1 and CDR2 from the germline V gene are MNHEY and SVGAGI. The CDR3 is 15 residues long. V shed 0 bases and J shed 6 bases, with 11 bases lying between them. Findings and limits, study-wide: Cells were unsorted, so CD4 and CD8 contributions were not separated. Recipient TCR diversity dropped after transplant; expanded clonotypes rose from day 30 to 180.

Sequencing was performed on peripheral blood mononuclear cells, taken 100 days after allogeneic stem cell transplant. This clonotype was obtained from a female patient under 45 who had an allogeneic stem cell transplant, so T cells may come from the graft donor. Some clones in this sample may be carry-over from other donors' samples. J is TRBJ1-4 and V is TRBV6-5; D uncertain. The CDR3 nucleotides read TGTGCCAGCAGTTACTCCGGGAAATGGGATGAAAAACTGTTTTTT. Translation gives CASSYSGKWDEKLFF.